This paragraph reports one TCR beta chain. This specimen belongs to a study of blood T cell repertoires in COVID-19. This CDR3 contains 15 residues. The germline CDR1 and CDR2 sequences are SGHTA and FQGNSA. Trimming took off 4 bases at V and 5 bases at J, with 14 bases between the two ends. Generated by immunoSEQ multiplex PCR, the TCRdb table keeps only in-frame clones and is missing some. The table shows 310,000 or so clones, with around nine tenths occurring only once. V and J are TRBV7-2 and TRBJ1-4; no clear D gene. This TCR was sampled from a woman younger than 45 with COVID-19, enrolled during active disease. Sequenced: peripheral blood. For the CDR3, the DNA is TGTGCCAGCAGCTCATTTGGAGGGAGGAATGAAAAACTGTTTTTT. Protein: CASSSFGGRNEKLFF. Complete variable domain (other parts from reference TRBV7-2 and TRBJ1-4): GAGVSQSPSNKVTEKGKDVELRCDPISGHTALYWYRQSLGQGLEFLIYFQGNSAPDKSGLPSDRFSAERTGGSVSTLTIQRTQQEDSAVYLCASSSFGGRNEKLFFGSGTQLSVL.